Many counts were recorded for the clone carrying this T cell receptor (beta chain). This entry comes from a study of early T cells in non-severe SARS-CoV-2 infection. In the study overall: The input, bulk RNA from unsorted whole blood, was sequenced, and chains were unpaired.

As part of library construction, unique molecular identifiers were attached to individual cDNA molecules. Each CDR3 protein is one row after TCRdb ran MiXCR on the 5' RACE reads. The data hold approximately 69,000 distinct CDR3 sequences, with about 12% observed a single time. Trimming removed 0 bases from V and 4 bases from J, with 4 bases in between. This CDR3 has 14 residues. Germline assignment: CDR1 MNHEY and CDR2 SVGAGI. Sequencing was done on a sample of whole blood. The J gene is TRBJ1-6, the V gene TRBV6-5; D unclear. The source of this sequence is an adult who was a healthcare worker with PCR-confirmed SARS-CoV-2 infection or an uninfected control (not recorded which). The CDR3 protein is CASSYSIYNSPLHF. The CDR3 DNA follows: TGTGCCAGCAGTTACTCCATATATAATTCACCCCTCCACTTT.